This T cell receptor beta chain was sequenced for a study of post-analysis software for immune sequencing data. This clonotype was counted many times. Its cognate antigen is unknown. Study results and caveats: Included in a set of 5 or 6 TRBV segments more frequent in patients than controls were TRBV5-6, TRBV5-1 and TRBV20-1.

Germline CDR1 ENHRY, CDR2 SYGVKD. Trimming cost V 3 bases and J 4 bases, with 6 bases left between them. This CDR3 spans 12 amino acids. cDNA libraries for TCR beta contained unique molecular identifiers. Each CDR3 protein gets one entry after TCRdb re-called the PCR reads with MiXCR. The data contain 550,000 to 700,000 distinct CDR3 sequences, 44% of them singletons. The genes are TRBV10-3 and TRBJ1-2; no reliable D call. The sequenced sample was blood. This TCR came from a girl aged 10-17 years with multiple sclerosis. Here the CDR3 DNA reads TGTGCCATCAGTGAAGGAGCCTATGGCTACACCTTC. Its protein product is CAISEGAYGYTF.